Below, 9 T cell receptor beta chains from the same sample are listed, as sequenced in a study of blood T cell repertoires in COVID-19. TCRdb's table, derived via immunoSEQ multiplex PCR, lists solely in-frame clones and lacks some. The sample comprises about 140,000 clones, 60% to 85% of which are singletons, and less than 2% rests with the top ten. Sequenced material: peripheral blood. The source is a woman aged 55 to 70 with acute or convalescent COVID-19.

The chain carries TRBV12-5 and TRBJ1-1, with no clear D. Germline-derived CDR1 and CDR2 are LGHNT and FRNRAP. CDR3 length: 13 residues. V shed 3 bases and J shed 3 bases, with 8 bases lying between them. CDR3 in amino acids: CASGFIDYTEAFF. CDR3 coding DNA: TGTGCTAGTGGTTTTATTGACTACACTGAAGCTTTCTTT.

J is TRBJ2-1 and V is TRBV3-1 (or the pseudogene TRBV3-2); 7 nucleotides agree with TRBD2. In germline, CDR1 is LGHDT, CDR2 YNNKEL (reference sequence). Unmatched junction bases numbered 4, after V lost 4 bases and J lost 4 bases. The CDR3 covers 14 residues. CDR3 bases: TGTGCCAGCAGCCCTAGCGGATTTTACAATGAGCAGTTCTTC. Translating gives CASSPSGFYNEQFF.

The sample holds one count of this clone. This chain joins TRBV7-8 and TRBJ1-3; D is unresolved. The CDR3 consists of 14 residues. Trimming removed 3 bases from V and 4 bases from J, with 10 bases in between. CDR1 and CDR2 from the germline V gene are SGHVS and FQNEAQ. CDR3 protein: CASSFQRVGNTIYF. CDR3 DNA sequence: TGTGCCAGCAGCTTCCAGAGGGTGGGAAACACCATATATTTT. Looking up the rest from reference TRBV7-8 and TRBJ1-3 gives the full variable domain: GAGVSQSPRYKVAKRGQDVALRCDPISGHVSLFWYQQALGQGPEFLTYFQNEAQLDKSGLPSDRFFAERPEGSVSTLKIQRTQQEDSAVYLCASSFQRVGNTIYFGEGSWLTVV.

The CDR3 region has the DNA TGTGCCAGCAGCCAAGAGACTTTCGGGAAGGAGCAGTACTTC. Translated: CASSQETFGKEQYF. The rearrangement uses TRBV3-1 (or the pseudogene TRBV3-2) and TRBJ2-7, with D tentatively TRBD2 (5 bases). CDR1 is LGHDT, CDR2 YNNKEL, per germline (reference sequence). The V and J ends lost 0 bases and 7 bases respectively, with 13 bases between them. The CDR3 covers 14 residues.

V usage is TRBV6-2 or TRBV6-3 and J usage is TRBJ2-3; 12 bases map to TRBD2. The junction had 6 bases not matched to a gene; V was cut back by 2 bases and J by 0 bases. This CDR3 has 18 amino acids. CDR1 is MNHEY, CDR2 SVGEGT, per germline. The CDR3 nucleotides are TGTGCCAGCAGTTACAGGACTAGCGGGGCTTTCAGCACAGATACGCAGTATTTT. Its translation: CASSYRTSGAFSTDTQYF.

V and J are TRBV15 and TRBJ1-6; TRBD1 aligns across 9 bases. V lost 1 base and J lost 9; bases outside the gene matches: 4. Germline loops: CDR1 LNHNV, CDR2 YYDKDF (reference sequence). The CDR3 length is 15 residues. Here the CDR3 reads CATSRGTGAGSPLHF. The CDR3 DNA follows: TGTGCCACCAGCAGAGGGACAGGGGCTGGTTCACCCCTCCACTTT.

This clone was recorded a few times. This chain links TRBV6-1 with TRBJ1-1; tentatively, D is TRBD1 (5 bases). The germline V gene has CDR1 MNHNS and CDR2 SASEGT. The V end was cut by 3 bases, the J end by 10 bases, with 18 bases between. The CDR3 extends over 14 amino acids. CDR3 amino acids: CASSDGKGRPRAFF. The CDR3 DNA sequence: TGTGCCAGCAGTGATGGCAAGGGGCGTCCAAGAGCTTTCTTT.

V and J are TRBV6-5 and TRBJ1-1; D not certain. The CDR3 is 11 amino acids. Germline CDR1 is MNHEY and CDR2 is SVGAGI. Trimming took off 8 bases at V and 1 base at J, with 5 bases between the two ends. The CDR3 region is CASSRNTEAFF. Here the CDR3 DNA reads TGTGCCAGCTCTAGGAACACTGAAGCTTTCTTT.

In this sample, this clone turned up once. The chain employs TRBV5-4 and TRBJ2-7; 9 bases map to TRBD1. From germline, CDR1 is SGHNT and CDR2 YYREEE (reference sequence). V was clipped by 4 bases and J by 7 bases; unmatched bases: 9. The CDR3 covers 14 residues. The DNA of the CDR3 is TGTGCCAGCAGCAAGACCGGGACAGGGAGGGAGCAGTACTTC. Residues: CASSKTGTGREQYF.